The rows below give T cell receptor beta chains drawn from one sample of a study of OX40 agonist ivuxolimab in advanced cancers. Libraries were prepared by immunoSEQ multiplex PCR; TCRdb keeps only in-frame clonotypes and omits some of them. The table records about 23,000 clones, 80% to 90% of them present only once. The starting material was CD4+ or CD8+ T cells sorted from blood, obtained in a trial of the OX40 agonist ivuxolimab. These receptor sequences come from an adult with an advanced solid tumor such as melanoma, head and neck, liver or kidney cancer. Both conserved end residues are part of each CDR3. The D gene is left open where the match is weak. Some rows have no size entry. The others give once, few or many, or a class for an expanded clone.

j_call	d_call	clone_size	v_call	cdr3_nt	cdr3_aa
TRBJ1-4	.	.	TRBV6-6	TGTGCCAGCAGTTACTCGAGCGGGGGGAAACTGTTTTTT	CASSYSSGGKLFF
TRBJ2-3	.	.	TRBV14	TGTGCCAGCAGCCAAAGACAGTCTAGCACAGATACGCAGTATTTT	CASSQRQSSTDTQYF
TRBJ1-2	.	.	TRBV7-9	TGTGCCAGCAGCTTAGTTCGGGACAAGTATGGCTACACCTTC	CASSLVRDKYGYTF
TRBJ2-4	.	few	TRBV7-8	TGTGCCAGCAGCCCTCCGGACGGTAAAAACATTCAGTACTTC	CASSPPDGKNIQYF
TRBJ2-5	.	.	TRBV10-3	TGTGCCATCAGTGAGGAAACAGGGATCCAAGAGACCCAGTACTTC	CAISEETGIQETQYF
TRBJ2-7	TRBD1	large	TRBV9	TGTGCCAGCAGCGTAGCTAGGACAGGGGGAGAAGAGCAGTACTTC	CASSVARTGGEEQYF
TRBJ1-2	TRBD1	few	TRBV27	TGTGCCAGCAGTTTATCCGGGACAGGGGGTATCAGGAACTATGGCTACACCTTC	CASSLSGTGGIRNYGYTF
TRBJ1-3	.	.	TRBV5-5	TGTGCCAGCAGCTTTCGAGACACCATATATTTT	CASSFRDTIYF
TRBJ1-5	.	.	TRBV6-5	TGTGCCAGCAGGCTAACAGGGCGTAGCAATCAGCCCCAGCATTTT	CASRLTGRSNQPQHF
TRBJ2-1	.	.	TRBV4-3	TGCGCCAGCAGCCAAGGGGTGAGGCAGGCCACTGGGCAGTTCTTC	CASSQGVRQATGQFF
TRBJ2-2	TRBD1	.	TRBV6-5	TGTGCCAGAAGACAGGGGATCACCGGGGAGCTGTTTTTT	CARRQGITGELFF
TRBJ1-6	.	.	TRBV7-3	TGTGCCAGCAGCTTAGGGCCGGCCGGGGGTAATTCACCCCTCCACTTT	CASSLGPAGGNSPLHF
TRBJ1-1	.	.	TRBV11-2	TGTGCCAGCAGCGAAGCAGGGGCAAGGGGTGAAGCTTTCTTT	CASSEAGARGEAFF
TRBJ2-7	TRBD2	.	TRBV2	TGTGCCAGCAGTGGGACTAGCGGGGGGGCTAAGGCCTACGAGCAGTACTTC	CASSGTSGGAKAYEQYF
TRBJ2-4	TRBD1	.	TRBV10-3	TGTGCCATCAGTGACCCGACAGGGATGGACAAAAACATTCAGTACTTC	CAISDPTGMDKNIQYF
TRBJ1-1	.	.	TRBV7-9	TGTGCCAGCAGCGGAACAGCGAACACTGAAGCTTTCTTT	CASSGTANTEAFF
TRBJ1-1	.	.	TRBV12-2	TGTGCAAGTCGCCAGCAGGTTAGGACTGAAGCTTTCTTT	CASRQQVRTEAFF
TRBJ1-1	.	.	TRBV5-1	TGCGCCAGCAGCTTGGGGCTAGGGACACCCACTGAAGCTTTCTTT	CASSLGLGTPTEAFF
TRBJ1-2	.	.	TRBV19	TGTGCCAGTAGTATTACAGCCGAGGGCGACGACGATGGCTACACCTTC	CASSITAEGDDDGYTF
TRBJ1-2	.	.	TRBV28	TGTGCCAGCAGGGACGGTTATGGCTACACCTTC	CASRDGYGYTF
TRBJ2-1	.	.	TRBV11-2	TGTGCCAGCAGCTTGAATATGGGGAAGGAGCAGTTCTTC	CASSLNMGKEQFF
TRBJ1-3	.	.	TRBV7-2	TGTGCCAGCAGCCCAGGGAGCTCTGGAAACACCATATATTTT	CASSPGSSGNTIYF
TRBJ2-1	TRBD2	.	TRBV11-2	TGTGCCAGCAGCTTATCAGCGGGGGGGGATGAGCAGTTCTTC	CASSLSAGGDEQFF
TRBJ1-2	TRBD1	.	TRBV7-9	TGTGCCAGCAGCCTTGGGACAGGGGGGAATGGCTACACCTTC	CASSLGTGGNGYTF
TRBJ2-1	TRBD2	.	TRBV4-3	TGCGCCAGCAGCCAAGATTTAAGTCTAGCGGTCTACAATGAGCAGTTCTTC	CASSQDLSLAVYNEQFF
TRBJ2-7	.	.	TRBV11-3	TGTGCCAGCAGCTTAGCCCCCACCTACGAGCAGTACTTC	CASSLAPTYEQYF
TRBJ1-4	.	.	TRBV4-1	TGCGCCAGCAGCCAAGAAGGAGAGGGGGTTAGTGAAAAACTGTTTTTT	CASSQEGEGVSEKLFF
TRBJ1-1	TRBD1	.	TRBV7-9	TGTGCCAGCAGTTTGGGACAGGGGGCAGTGAACACTGAAGCTTTCTTT	CASSLGQGAVNTEAFF
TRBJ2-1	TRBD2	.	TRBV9	TGTGCCAGCAGCGCGGGAGGGGGTGATGAGCAGTTCTTC	CASSAGGGDEQFF
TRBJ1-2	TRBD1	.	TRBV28	TGTGCCAGCAGCCCGCCAGGACAGGGAGATGGCTACACCTTC	CASSPPGQGDGYTF
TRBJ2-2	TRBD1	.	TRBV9	TGTGCCAGCAGCGGGGGACAGGGGAACACCGGGGAGCTGTTTTTT	CASSGGQGNTGELFF
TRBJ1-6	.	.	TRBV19	TGTGCCAGTAGTATATACATCTCCTATAATTCACCCCTCCACTTT	CASSIYISYNSPLHF
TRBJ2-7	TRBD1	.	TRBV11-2	TGTGCCAGCAGCTTAGCAAGGGGGCGATACGAGCAGTACTTC	CASSLARGRYEQYF
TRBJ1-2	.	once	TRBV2	TGTGCCAGCAGTGAATCCAGTCCGGATGGCTACACCTTC	CASSESSPDGYTF
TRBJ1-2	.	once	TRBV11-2	TGTGCCAGCAGCTTAAGCGGACAGCCTCTTGGCTACACCTTC	CASSLSGQPLGYTF
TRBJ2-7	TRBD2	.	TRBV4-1	TGCGCCAGCAGCCACCAGCGGGGGGTACAGTACGAGCAGTACTTC	CASSHQRGVQYEQYF
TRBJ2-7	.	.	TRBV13	TGTGCCAGCAGCTTGGCGACAGGCACCTACGAGCAGTACTTC	CASSLATGTYEQYF
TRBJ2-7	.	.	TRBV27	TGTGCCAGCAGTTTAGTACAGGGAGGGTACGAGCAGTACTTC	CASSLVQGGYEQYF
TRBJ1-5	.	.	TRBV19	TGTGCCAGTAGTAAAGAACCTTTATATACGTTGGGTCAGCCCCAGCATTTT	CASSKEPLYTLGQPQHF
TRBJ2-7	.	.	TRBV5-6	TGTGCCAGCAGCGTATACGGACGCGAAGGGGAGCAGTACTTC	CASSVYGREGEQYF
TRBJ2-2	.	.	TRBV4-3	TGCGCCAGCAGCCAAGGGACATACACCGGGGAGCTGTTTTTT	CASSQGTYTGELFF
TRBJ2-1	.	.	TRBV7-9	TGTGCCAGCAGCACACCAGGGAATGAGCAGTTCTTC	CASSTPGNEQFF
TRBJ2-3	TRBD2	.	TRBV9	TGTGCCAGCAGCGCCGGACTAGCGGGGATCACAGATACGCAGTATTTT	CASSAGLAGITDTQYF